The rows below give T cell receptor beta chains drawn from one sample of a study of blood T cells in healthy people across ages. In TCRdb, the 5' RACE reads were re-called with MiXCR into one record per CDR3 protein. The profile shows some 700,000 distinct CDR3 sequences, 22% of them singletons. Sequencing input: blood. The receptors were gathered from a man aged 65 to 85 in good health. The CDR3 runs from the conserved cysteine through the conserved F or W. Fields, in order: V gene, D gene, J gene, clone size, CDR3 DNA, CDR3 protein. A D gene is named only where the DNA matches it firmly. Some rows have no size entry. The others give once, few or many, or a class for an expanded clone.

>TRBV7-3|TRBD2|TRBJ2-2|many
TGTGCCAGCAGCCCCCGACTAGCGGGTCTTACCGGGGAGCTGTTTTTT
CASSPRLAGLTGELFF
>TRBV7-2|TRBD2|TRBJ2-1|few
TGTGCCAGCAGCCCCACACTAGCGGGAGGGCCGGGTGAGCAGTTCTTC
CASSPTLAGGPGEQFF
>TRBV12-3/TRBV12-4|TRBD1|TRBJ2-1|once
TGTGCCAGCAGCGACAGGGCGGCCCTAAATGAGCAGTTCTTC
CASSDRAALNEQFF
>TRBV5-1|NA|TRBJ2-1|many
TGCGCCAGCAGCTTGGTCGCCTACAATGAGCAGTTCTTC
CASSLVAYNEQFF
>TRBV7-3|TRBD2|TRBJ2-1|few
TGTGCCAGCACCGCGGGACTAGCGTCCGACAATGAGCAGTTCTTC
CASTAGLASDNEQFF
>TRBV10-3|NA|TRBJ1-1|NA
TGTGCCATCAGTTCAGGACCGGGGCCCACTGAAGCTTTCTTT
CAISSGPGPTEAFF
>TRBV6-1|TRBD2|TRBJ2-7|NA
TGTGCCAGCAGTGCCGGACTAGCGGTTTCCTACGAGCAGTACTTC
CASSAGLAVSYEQYF
>TRBV19|NA|TRBJ2-4|NA
TGTGCCAGTAGTGTCACAGGGATATTAGCCAAAAACATTCAGTACTTC
CASSVTGILAKNIQYF
>TRBV5-1|TRBD1|TRBJ2-3|NA
TGCGCCAGCAGTCATGGTACAGGGGGCGGAGATACGCAGTATTTT
CASSHGTGGGDTQYF
>TRBV29-1|NA|TRBJ2-5|few
TGCAGCGTTGAGCCAGGGTTAGAGACCCAGTACTTC
CSVEPGLETQYF
>TRBV12-3/TRBV12-4|NA|TRBJ2-3|NA
TGTGCCAGCAGCCCAATCCGAGGGGCAAATACGCAGTATTTT
CASSPIRGANTQYF
>TRBV27|TRBD1|TRBJ1-1|NA
TGTGCCAGCACGAACCAGGGGGCGGGGAACACTGAAGCTTTCTTT
CASTNQGAGNTEAFF
>TRBV19|NA|TRBJ1-4|few
TGTGCCAGTAGTATTCAGGGCGACCGCCCTAATGAAAAACTGTTTTTT
CASSIQGDRPNEKLFF
>TRBV20-1|TRBD1|TRBJ1-5|NA
TGCAGTGCTCGGCGGACAGGGAGTAATCAGCCCCAGCATTTT
CSARRTGSNQPQHF
>TRBV18|NA|TRBJ1-4|few
TGTGCCAGCTCATCGCAGGGAAGTGGTGAAAAACTGTTTTTT
CASSSQGSGEKLFF
>TRBV6-5|NA|TRBJ1-2|few
TGTGCCAGCAGTTACACCCCTAACTATGGCTACACCTTC
CASSYTPNYGYTF
>TRBV13|NA|TRBJ1-2|many
TGTGCCAGCAGCTTAAGGTATCACAGGGACTTCTATGGCTACACCTTC
CASSLRYHRDFYGYTF
>TRBV3-1|NA|TRBJ2-1|NA
TGTGCCAGCAGCCCCAACTATAACTCCTACAATGAGCAGTTCTTC
CASSPNYNSYNEQFF